This TCR beta chain came from a study of blood T cell repertoires in COVID-19. At the level of the study: Researchers got acute and convalescent COVID-19 samples from the United States, Italy and Spain. T cells, B-cell-depleted T cells, or PBMCs supplied cDNA or gDNA.

Methods used by the authors: The assay estimated nucleated cells by amplifying reference gene primers. The protocol was immunoSEQ multiplex PCR, while the TCRdb copy is restricted to in-frame clones and leaves out a portion. D and trimming were read from the DNA, whereas the V and J calls and clone size are those reported in that table. Seen here are 200,000 to 250,000 clones, more than 80% observed once, and the top ten hold roughly 10%. This clone appeared once. V was clipped by 0 bases and J by 8 bases, with 7 bases between them. CDR3 length: 11 amino acids. Germline CDR1 and CDR2: GTSNPN and SVGIG (reference sequence).

The chain uses TRBV30 and TRBJ1-2; tentatively, D is TRBD1 (6 bases). The sequenced sample consisted of peripheral blood. This receptor was taken from a woman aged 80 or over with acute or convalescent COVID-19. This CDR3 is CAWSVQGGYTF. CDR3 in DNA: TGTGCCTGGAGTGTACAGGGAGGCTACACCTTC.